Below, one TCR beta chain is given with its context. As handled by the study authors: Reference gene primer amplification in the assay estimated nucleated cell counts. Assay used: immunoSEQ multiplex PCR; TCRdb lists only in-frame clones, some missing. That table is the source of V, J and clone size, and D and trimming were worked out from the DNA. The repertoire holds about 94,000 clones, with about four fifths as singletons. The sample originates from a study of blood T cell repertoires in COVID-19. At the level of the study: The United States, Italy and Spain provided the acute and convalescent COVID-19 samples. T cells, B-cell-depleted T cells, or PBMCs provided the cDNA or gDNA that served as material.

CDR1 is MDHEN, CDR2 SYDVKM, per germline. The CDR3 sequence is 17 residues long. Trimming took 0 bases from V and 0 from J; bases not matched to a gene: 3. The rearrangement uses TRBV28 and TRBJ1-3; 9 nucleotides match TRBD1. The material sequenced was peripheral blood. This receptor was obtained from a human donor in a cohort sampled during active COVID-19. This CDR3 reads CASSLWDRGYSGNTIYF. The CDR3, as DNA: TGTGCCAGCAGTTTATGGGACAGGGGTTACTCTGGAAACACCATATATTTT.